This T cell receptor (beta chain) emerged from a study of blood T cells in healthy people across ages. Study results and limitations: Diversity of TCR beta correlated strongly with naive T cell percentage. The study found more naive CD4+ cells and higher diversity in long-lived than aged donors. What prevented conclusive comparison of naive and antigen-experienced cells was that PBMCs were unsorted.

Healthy Caucasian individuals from Russia aged about 6 to 90 were enrolled as donors. Comments on this clonotype: The antigen is not known.

The second PCR ran roughly 6 to 11 cycles with a sample-barcoded 5' primer and J-beta primers. TCRdb independently ran MiXCR on the 5' RACE reads; one entry per CDR3 protein. This sample yields 850,000 or so distinct CDR3 sequences, of which 25% to 35% are seen a single time; roughly a sixth belongs to the top ten. J lost 4 bases, V lost 9 bases, and 12 bases had no gene match. This CDR3 region has 15 residues. Germline lookup yields CDR1 LNHDA and CDR2 SQIVND (reference sequence). This sequence was found in a woman aged 80 or over in good health. V usage is TRBV19 and J usage is TRBJ1-5; the match to TRBD1 covers 7 bases. Sequencing input: blood. This CDR3 reads CASRERQGENQPQHF. The CDR3 DNA sequence: TGTGCCAGCCGAGAGAGACAGGGAGAGAATCAGCCCCAGCATTTT.